A single TCR beta chain is shown here with its context. Its antigen is as yet unknown. This entry is derived from a study of brain T cells in children with intractable seizures. The study's findings and limits: Pre-surgery blood may have been undersampled, hiding some clones.

Time point specified: blood from clinic visit 5 months post-surgery; TSC patient then seizure free. Only in-frame clones appear in the TCRdb table, and some are missing; sequencing was by immunoSEQ multiplex PCR. Here the sample spans 340,000 or so clones, 85% to 95% being singletons. The CDR3 spans 12 residues. The V and J ends lost 6 bases and 0 bases respectively, with 5 bases between them. Per germline, CDR1 MNHEY and CDR2 SVGAGI. The rearrangement joins TRBV6-5 to TRBJ1-1; D call uncertain. Sequences were derived from peripheral blood, sampled about 5 months after surgery. The receptor comes from a boy in the first two years of life with tuberous sclerosis and intractable seizures. The CDR3 spells CASRQVNTEAFF. The CDR3 DNA is TGTGCCAGCAGACAAGTGAACACTGAAGCTTTCTTT.